This T cell receptor (beta chain) is from a study of CD8 T cells in Susac syndrome. The length of the CDR3 is 16 residues. CDR1 is SGHAT, CDR2 FQNNGV, per germline. V lost 0 bases and J lost 9, with 15 bases in between. Random hexamers were used to reverse transcribe the RNA input (about 0.5 to 1 ug). TCRdb re-derived calls from the immunoSEQ multiplex PCR reads in MiXCR, one entry per CDR3 protein. The sample shows a few hundred thousand distinct CDR3 sequences, around 90% of them seen only once. The sequence came from a human donor with multiple sclerosis. Sequenced material: CD8+ T cells from PBMCs. The V and J genes are TRBV11-2 and TRBJ1-6; perhaps TRBD1 as D (6 bases). CDR3 loop: CASSLEWGAGRSPLHF. CDR3 nucleotides: TGTGCCAGCAGCTTAGAGTGGGGGGCGGGACGTTCACCCCTCCACTTT.